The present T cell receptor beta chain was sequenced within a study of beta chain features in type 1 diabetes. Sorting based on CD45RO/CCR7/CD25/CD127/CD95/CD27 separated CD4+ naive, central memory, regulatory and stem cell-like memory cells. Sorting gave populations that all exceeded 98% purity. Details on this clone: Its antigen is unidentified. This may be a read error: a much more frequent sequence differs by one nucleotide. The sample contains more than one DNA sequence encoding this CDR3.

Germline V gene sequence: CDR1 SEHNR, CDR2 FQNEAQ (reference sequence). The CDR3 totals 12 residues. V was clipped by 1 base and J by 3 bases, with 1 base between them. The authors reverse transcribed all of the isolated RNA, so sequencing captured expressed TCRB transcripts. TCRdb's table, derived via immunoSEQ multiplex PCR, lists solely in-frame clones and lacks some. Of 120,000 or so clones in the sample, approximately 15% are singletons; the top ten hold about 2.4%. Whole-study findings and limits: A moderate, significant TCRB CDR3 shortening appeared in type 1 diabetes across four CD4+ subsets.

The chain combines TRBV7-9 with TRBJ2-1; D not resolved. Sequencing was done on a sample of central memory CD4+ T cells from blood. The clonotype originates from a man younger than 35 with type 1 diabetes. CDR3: CASSLVYNEQFF. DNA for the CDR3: TGTGCCAGCAGCTTAGTCTACAATGAGCAGTTCTTC.